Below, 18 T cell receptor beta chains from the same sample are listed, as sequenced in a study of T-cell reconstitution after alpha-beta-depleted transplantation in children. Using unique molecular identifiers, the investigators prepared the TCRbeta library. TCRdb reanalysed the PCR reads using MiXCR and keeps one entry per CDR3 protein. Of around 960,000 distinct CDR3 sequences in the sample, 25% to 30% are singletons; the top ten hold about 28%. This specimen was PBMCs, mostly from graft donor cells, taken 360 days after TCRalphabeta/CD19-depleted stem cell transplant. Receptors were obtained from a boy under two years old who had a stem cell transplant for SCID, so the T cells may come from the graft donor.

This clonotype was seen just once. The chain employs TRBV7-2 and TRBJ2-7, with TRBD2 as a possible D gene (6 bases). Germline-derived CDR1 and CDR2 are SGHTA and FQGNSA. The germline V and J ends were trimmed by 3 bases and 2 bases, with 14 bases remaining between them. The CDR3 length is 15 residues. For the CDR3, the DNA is TGTGCCAGCAGCTTTGGACCCGGAGGGACCTACGAGCAGTACTTC. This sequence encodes CASSFGPGGTYEQYF.

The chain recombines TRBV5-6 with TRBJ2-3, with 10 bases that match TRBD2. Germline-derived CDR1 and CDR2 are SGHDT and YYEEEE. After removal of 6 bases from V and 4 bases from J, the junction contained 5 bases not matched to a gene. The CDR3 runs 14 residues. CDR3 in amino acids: CASNERGGADTQYF. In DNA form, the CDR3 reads TGTGCCAGCAATGAGCGGGGGGGCGCAGATACGCAGTATTTT. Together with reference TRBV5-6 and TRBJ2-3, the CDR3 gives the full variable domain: DAGVTQSPTHLIKTRGQQVTLRCSPKSGHDTVSWYQQALGQGPQFIFQYYEEEERQRGNFPDRFSGHQFPNYSSELNVNALLLGDSALYLCASNERGGADTQYFGPGTRLTVL.

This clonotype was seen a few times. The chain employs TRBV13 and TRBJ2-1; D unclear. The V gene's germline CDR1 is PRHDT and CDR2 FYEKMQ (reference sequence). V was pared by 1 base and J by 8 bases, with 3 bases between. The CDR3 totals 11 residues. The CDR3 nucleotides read TGTGCCAGCAGCTTAGATGATGAGCAGTTCTTC. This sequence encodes CASSLDDEQFF.

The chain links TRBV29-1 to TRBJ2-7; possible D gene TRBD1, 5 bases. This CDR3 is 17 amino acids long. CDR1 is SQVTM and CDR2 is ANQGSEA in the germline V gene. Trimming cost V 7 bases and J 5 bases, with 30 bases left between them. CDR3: CSAQDTGFGSPIHEQYF. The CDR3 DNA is TGCAGCGCGCAGGACACAGGTTTCGGATCGCCTATCCACGAGCAGTACTTC.

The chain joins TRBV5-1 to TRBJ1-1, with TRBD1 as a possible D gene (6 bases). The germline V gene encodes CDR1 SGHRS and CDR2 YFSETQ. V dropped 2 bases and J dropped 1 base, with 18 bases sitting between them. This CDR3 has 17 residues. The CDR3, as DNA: TGCGCCAGCAGCTTCAACGCAGGGGTCCAATCGAACACTGAAGCTTTCTTT. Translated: CASSFNAGVQSNTEAFF.

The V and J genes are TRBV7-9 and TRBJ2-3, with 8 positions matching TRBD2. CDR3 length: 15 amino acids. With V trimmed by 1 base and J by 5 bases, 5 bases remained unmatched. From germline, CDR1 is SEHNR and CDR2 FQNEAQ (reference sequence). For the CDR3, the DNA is TGTGCCAGCAGCTTAGAGGGACTAGGAGGAGATACGCAGTATTTT. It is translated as CASSLEGLGGDTQYF.

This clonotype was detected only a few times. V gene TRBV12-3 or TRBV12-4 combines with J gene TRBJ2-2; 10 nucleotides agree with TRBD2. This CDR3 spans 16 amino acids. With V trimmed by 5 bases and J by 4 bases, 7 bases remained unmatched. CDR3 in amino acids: CASSPELAGGTGELFF. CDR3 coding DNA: TGTGCCAGCAGTCCCGAATTAGCGGGGGGCACCGGGGAGCTGTTTTTT.

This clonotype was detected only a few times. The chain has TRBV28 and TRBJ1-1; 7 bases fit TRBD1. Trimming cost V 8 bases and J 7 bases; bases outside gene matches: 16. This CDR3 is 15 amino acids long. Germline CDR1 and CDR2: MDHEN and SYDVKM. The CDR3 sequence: CASQPPGQKAGEAFF. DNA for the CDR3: TGTGCCAGCCAACCCCCGGGACAGAAGGCCGGTGAAGCTTTCTTT.

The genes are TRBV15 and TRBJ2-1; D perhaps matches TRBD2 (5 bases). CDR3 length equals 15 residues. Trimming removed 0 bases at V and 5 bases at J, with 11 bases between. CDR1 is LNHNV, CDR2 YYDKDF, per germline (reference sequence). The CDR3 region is CATSRERALNNEQFF. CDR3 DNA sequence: TGTGCCACCAGCAGAGAGCGGGCATTGAACAATGAGCAGTTCTTC.

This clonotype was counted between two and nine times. CDR3 protein: CSARDFGGRTGELFF. The CDR3 DNA reads TGCAGTGCTAGAGATTTCGGGGGACGGACCGGGGAGCTGTTTTTT. The gene calls are TRBV20-1 and TRBJ2-2, with a possible D match to TRBD2 (6 bases). Trimming stripped 0 bases from V and 5 bases from J, with 13 bases between. Germline lookup yields CDR1 DFQATT and CDR2 SNEGSKA (reference sequence). This CDR3 region has 15 residues.

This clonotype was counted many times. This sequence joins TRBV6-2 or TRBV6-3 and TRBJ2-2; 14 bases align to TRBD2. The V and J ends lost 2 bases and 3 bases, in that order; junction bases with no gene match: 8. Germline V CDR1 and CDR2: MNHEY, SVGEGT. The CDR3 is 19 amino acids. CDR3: CASSYPTGTSGGDTGELFF. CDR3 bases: TGTGCCAGCAGTTACCCAACCGGGACTAGCGGGGGTGACACCGGGGAGCTGTTTTTT.

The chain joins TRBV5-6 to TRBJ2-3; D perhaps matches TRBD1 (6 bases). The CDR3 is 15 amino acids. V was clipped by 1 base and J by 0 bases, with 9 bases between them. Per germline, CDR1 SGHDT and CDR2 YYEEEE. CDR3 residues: CASSLWTASTDTQYF. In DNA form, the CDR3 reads TGTGCCAGCAGCTTGTGGACAGCTAGCACAGATACGCAGTATTTT.

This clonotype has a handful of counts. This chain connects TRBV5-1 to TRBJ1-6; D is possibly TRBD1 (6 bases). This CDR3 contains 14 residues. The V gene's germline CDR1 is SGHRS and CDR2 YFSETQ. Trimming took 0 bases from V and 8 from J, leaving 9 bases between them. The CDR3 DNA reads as TGCGCCAGCAGCTTGGACAGGGAGGATTCACCCCTCCACTTT. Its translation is CASSLDREDSPLHF.

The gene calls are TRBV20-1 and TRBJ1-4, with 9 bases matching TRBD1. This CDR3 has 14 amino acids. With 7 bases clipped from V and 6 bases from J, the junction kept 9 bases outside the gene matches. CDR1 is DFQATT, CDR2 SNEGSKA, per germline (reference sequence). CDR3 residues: CSVAADRGYEKLFF. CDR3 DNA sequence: TGCAGTGTCGCAGCGGACAGGGGATATGAAAAACTGTTTTTT.

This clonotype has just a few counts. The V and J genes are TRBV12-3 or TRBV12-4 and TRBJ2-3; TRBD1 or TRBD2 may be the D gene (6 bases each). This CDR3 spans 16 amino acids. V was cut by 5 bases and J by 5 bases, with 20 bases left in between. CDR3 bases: TGTGCCAGCAGTCCGGGAGAGAGAAGGGGGGAAGATACGCAGTATTTT. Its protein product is CASSPGERRGEDTQYF.

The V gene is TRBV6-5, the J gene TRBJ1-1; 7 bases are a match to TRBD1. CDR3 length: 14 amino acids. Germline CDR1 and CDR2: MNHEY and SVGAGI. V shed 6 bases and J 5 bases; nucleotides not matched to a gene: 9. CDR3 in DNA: TGTGCCAGCAGCTACGGGACAGAAAGGACTGAAGCTTTCTTT. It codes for CASSYGTERTEAFF.

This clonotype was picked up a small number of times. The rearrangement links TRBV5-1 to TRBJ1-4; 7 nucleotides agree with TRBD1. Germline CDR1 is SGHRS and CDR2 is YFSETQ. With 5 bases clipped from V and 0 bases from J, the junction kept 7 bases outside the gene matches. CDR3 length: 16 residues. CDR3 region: CASSRDRPSTNEKLFF. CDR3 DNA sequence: TGCGCCAGCAGTCGGGACAGACCGTCAACTAATGAAAAACTGTTTTTT.

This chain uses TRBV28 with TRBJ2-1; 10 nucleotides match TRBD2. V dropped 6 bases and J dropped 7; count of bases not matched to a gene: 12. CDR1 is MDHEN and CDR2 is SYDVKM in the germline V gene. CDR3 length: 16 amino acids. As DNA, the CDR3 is TGTGCCAGCAGCCGACGGAGCGGGGGGGCGAGTAATGAGCAGTTCTTC. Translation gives CASSRRSGGASNEQFF.